These 30 T cell receptor beta chains were all obtained from the same sample, sequenced in a study of OX40 agonist ivuxolimab in advanced cancers. The table came from immunoSEQ multiplex PCR; TCRdb's copy has only in-frame clones and leaves some out. The sample yields approximately 58,000 clones, less than 90% seen once. The sequenced sample was CD4+ or CD8+ T cells sorted from blood, obtained in a trial of the OX40 agonist ivuxolimab. These receptor sequences come from an adult with an advanced solid tumor such as melanoma, head and neck, liver or kidney cancer.

The CDR3, as DNA: TGTGCCAGCAGCTTTATTGATGCGGGAGAGAACATTCAGTACTTC. Protein sequence: CASSFIDAGENIQYF. V gene TRBV5-6 combines with J gene TRBJ2-4, with TRBD2 identical over 7 bases. The V segment lost 2 bases and the J segment 7 bases; nucleotides outside the gene matches: 9. CDR1 is SGHDT, CDR2 YYEEEE, per germline. This CDR3 has 15 amino acids.

The chain combines TRBV4-1 with TRBJ2-5; TRBD1 is a possible D gene (6 bases). TRBJ2-7 matches the DNA end more closely, so the J call is doubtful. The V gene's germline CDR1 is MGHRA and CDR2 YSYEKL. This CDR3 region has 15 residues. CDR3 in amino acids: CASRAPDRFSYEQYF. The CDR3 nucleotides read TGCGCCAGCAGGGCTCCGGACAGATTCTCCTACGAGCAGTACTTC.

As regards this clone: The germline gene is not matched at one end of the junction; a read error may be the cause. The rearrangement links TRBV10-3 to TRBJ2-7; TRBD2 matches 7 bases. Looked up from germline, CDR1 is ENHRY and CDR2 is SYGVKD. This CDR3 has 16 residues. In nucleotides, the CDR3 is TGTGCCAGCAGTTACTCATTTGGGAGGGACGGATACGAGCAGTACTTC. Protein sequence: CASSYSFGRDGYEQYF.

The chain uses TRBV6-5 and TRBJ2-7, with 9 bases aligning to TRBD2. The length of the CDR3 is 14 residues. V lost 5 bases and J lost 3; bases outside the gene matches: 5. Germline values: CDR1 MNHEY, CDR2 SVGAGI. The CDR3 protein is CASSEGSGGYEQYF. CDR3 in DNA: TGTGCCAGCAGTGAGGGTAGCGGGGGCTACGAGCAGTACTTC.

This clone was recorded once. The chain carries TRBV6-1 and TRBJ2-7; maybe TRBD1 (5 bases). V gave up 3 bases and J gave up 4 bases, with 16 bases separating them. The CDR3 spans 15 residues. Germline CDR1 reads MNHNS; CDR2 reads SASEGT. DNA for the CDR3: TGTGCCAGCAGTGATATCCTCAGGGTTCGGTACGAGCAGTACTTC. Translated: CASSDILRVRYEQYF.

In nucleotides, the CDR3 is TGTGCCAGCACCCGGACAGGAGGAAACACCATATATTTT. This gives the protein CASTRTGGNTIYF. The chain couples TRBV6-5 to TRBJ1-3; 7 nucleotides line up with TRBD1. From germline, CDR1 is MNHEY and CDR2 SVGAGI. CDR3 length: 13 amino acids. J lost 4 bases, V lost 7 bases, and 4 bases had no gene match.

The gene calls are TRBV6-6 and TRBJ2-4, with TRBD1 identical over 11 bases. Germline CDR1 MNHNY, CDR2 SVGAGI (reference sequence). Germline trimming cut 8 bases from V and 3 bases from J; bases unmatched to any gene: 0. The length of the CDR3 is 13 residues. The CDR3 sequence: CASGTGGKNIQYF. The CDR3 bases are TGTGCCAGCGGGACAGGGGGCAAAAACATTCAGTACTTC.

The gene calls are TRBV7-9 and TRBJ2-5; no firm D call. CDR3 length: 14 residues. Trimming removed 1 base from V and 2 bases from J, with 8 bases in between. Germline V gene data show CDR1 as SEHNR and CDR2 as FQNEAQ (reference sequence). Written as DNA, the CDR3 is TGTGCCAGCAGCTTAGGTACGGAGCAAGAGACCCAGTACTTC. Amino acids: CASSLGTEQETQYF.

This clone has a single count. The chain uses TRBV4-1 and TRBJ1-2; 10 bases align to TRBD1. This CDR3 comprises 16 residues. Trimming cost V 0 bases and J 7 bases; bases outside gene matches: 8. CDR1 and CDR2 from the germline V gene are MGHRA and YSYEKL. The CDR3 sequence is CASSQDMRQGAGGYTF. CDR3 in DNA: TGCGCCAGCAGCCAAGATATGAGACAGGGGGCGGGTGGCTACACCTTC.

The CDR3 is CASSLPGSTDTQYF. The DNA of the CDR3 is TGTGCCAGCAGCTTACCGGGGAGCACAGATACGCAGTATTTT. This chain joins TRBV7-3 and TRBJ2-3; a weak D match, TRBD2 (5 bases). The CDR3 totals 14 residues. Germline V CDR1 and CDR2: SGHTA, FQGTGA. V lost 2 bases to trimming and J lost 0 bases, with 6 bases between them. The full variable domain, rest sourced from reference TRBV7-3 and TRBJ2-3, is GAGVSQTPSNKVTEKGKYVELRCDPISGHTALYWYRQSLGQGPEFLIYFQGTGAADDSGLPNDRFFAVRPEGSVSTLKIQRTERGDSAVYLCASSLPGSTDTQYFGPGTRLTVL.

The V gene is TRBV6-5, the J gene TRBJ2-1; 8 bases map to TRBD1. Per germline, CDR1 MNHEY and CDR2 SVGAGI. The CDR3 consists of 15 residues. The V gene end was trimmed by 5 bases and the J gene end by 7 bases; junction bases not matched to a gene: 10. The CDR3 sequence is CASSTQGALGNEQFF. For the CDR3, the DNA is TGTGCCAGCAGTACCCAGGGGGCTCTGGGAAATGAGCAGTTCTTC.

The chain joins TRBV18 to TRBJ2-7; 8 bases align to TRBD2. V shed 6 bases and J 2 bases; nucleotides not matched to a gene: 3. The V gene's germline CDR1 is KGHSH and CDR2 LQKENI. CDR3 size: 13 residues. The CDR3 is CASSSGDTYEQYF. CDR3 DNA sequence: TGTGCCAGCTCTAGCGGGGATACCTACGAGCAGTACTTC.

This chain connects TRBV30 to TRBJ1-3, with D uncertain. Trimming removed 4 bases at V and 0 bases at J, with 10 bases between. Germline CDR1 and CDR2: GTSNPN and SVGIG (reference sequence). The CDR3 loop spans 14 amino acids. The CDR3 reads CAWIAPFSGNTIYF. The CDR3, as DNA: TGTGCCTGGATAGCACCGTTCTCTGGAAACACCATATATTTT.

This chain uses TRBV19 with TRBJ1-3, with D possibly TRBD1 on 5 matching bases. With 8 bases removed from V and 0 bases from J, the gap between germline ends came to 14 bases. Germline CDR1 reads LNHDA; CDR2 reads SQIVND (reference sequence). There are 15 residues in the CDR3. The CDR3 sequence is CASLGPINSGNTIYF. The CDR3 bases are TGTGCCAGTCTGGGACCGATAAACTCTGGAAACACCATATATTTT.

The chain uses TRBV19 and TRBJ1-5; no reliable D call. Deletions cut 7 bases from V and 0 bases from J, with 16 bases between. This CDR3 region has 16 residues. The germline V gene encodes CDR1 LNHDA and CDR2 SQIVND (reference sequence). This chain's CDR3 is CASTSQSGFSNQPQHF. The CDR3 DNA reads TGTGCCAGTACCTCCCAATCGGGATTTAGCAATCAGCCCCAGCATTTT.

J is TRBJ2-5 and V is TRBV18; 7 bases align to TRBD2. With V trimmed by 9 bases and J by 3 bases, 7 bases remained unmatched. The CDR3 has 13 amino acids. Germline V lookup: CDR1 KGHSH, CDR2 LQKENI. CDR3 nucleotides: TGTGCCAGTCGCCGTGGGGGGGAAGAGACCCAGTACTTC. Protein sequence: CASRRGGEETQYF.

The V and J genes are TRBV6-6 and TRBJ2-5, with D possibly being TRBD1 or TRBD2 (5 bases each). This CDR3 region has 14 residues. Trimming took 6 bases from V and 3 from J, leaving 14 bases between them. Per the germline V gene, CDR1 is MNHNY and CDR2 is SVGAGI (reference sequence). CDR3 in amino acids: CASRGPRVEETQYF. CDR3 in DNA: TGTGCCAGCAGGGGACCCCGGGTCGAAGAGACCCAGTACTTC.

CDR3 in DNA: TGTGCCAGCACGGATCATGGGGGAGGGCAACCGGATACGCAGTATTTT. Its translation: CASTDHGGGQPDTQYF. The chain recombines TRBV6-6 with TRBJ2-3, with 7 bases identical to TRBD2. With V trimmed by 7 bases and J by 6 bases, 16 bases remained unmatched. The CDR3 has 16 residues. Germline V lookup: CDR1 MNHNY, CDR2 SVGAGI (reference sequence).

This clone was detected once. The chain employs TRBV7-9 and TRBJ2-6; a weak D match, TRBD1 (6 bases). Per germline, CDR1 SEHNR and CDR2 FQNEAQ (reference sequence). The V gene lost 7 bases and the J gene lost 0 bases, with 16 bases spanning the gap. CDR3 length equals 17 residues. The CDR3 loop reads CASKQGLSDSGANVLTF. The CDR3 DNA reads as TGTGCCAGCAAACAGGGCCTTAGTGACTCTGGGGCCAACGTCCTGACTTTC.

V is TRBV27 and J is TRBJ1-5; no clear D. The germline gives CDR1 MNHEY, CDR2 SMNVEV (reference sequence). CDR3 length: 15 residues. Trimming stripped 2 bases from V and 1 base from J, with 9 bases between. The chain's CDR3 is CASSLAAASNQPQHF. The DNA of the CDR3 is TGTGCCAGCAGTTTAGCGGCAGCCAGCAATCAGCCCCAGCATTTT.

J is TRBJ1-1 and V is TRBV7-3, with D tentatively TRBD1 (6 bases). Trimming shortened V by 5 bases and J by 0 bases, and 19 bases separated the two germline ends. The CDR3 is made up of 17 amino acids. Per germline, CDR1 SGHTA and CDR2 FQGTGA. The CDR3 sequence is CASSLQGREAMNTEAFF. The DNA of the CDR3 is TGTGCCAGCAGCCTACAGGGACGGGAGGCCATGAACACTGAAGCTTTCTTT.

V gene TRBV6-1 combines with J gene TRBJ2-3; tentatively, D is TRBD2 (5 bases). Trimming left V 6 bases short and J 0 bases short, with 13 bases between. The CDR3 has 15 amino acids. CDR1 is MNHNS, CDR2 SASEGT, per germline. CDR3 in DNA: TGTGCCAGCAGGGAGGACGGGTCTAGCACAGATACGCAGTATTTT. Protein product: CASREDGSSTDTQYF.

Only one count was recorded for this clone. V is TRBV7-2 and J is TRBJ2-7; D gene unclear. V shed 5 bases and J shed 3 bases, with 8 bases lying between them. The germline gives CDR1 SGHTA, CDR2 FQGNSA. The CDR3 contains 12 residues. CDR3 protein: CASSPARYEQYF. The CDR3 coding sequence is TGTGCCAGCAGCCCTGCGCGCTACGAGCAGTACTTC.

J is TRBJ2-7 and V is TRBV9; 12 bases line up with TRBD2. This CDR3 is 15 amino acids long. V dropped 3 bases and J dropped 1; count of bases not matched to a gene: 2. Per germline, CDR1 SGDLS and CDR2 YYNGEE. The CDR3 region has the DNA TGTGCCAGCAGCGGACTAGCGGGAGCTTCCTACGAGCAGTACTTC. Translated, it gives CASSGLAGASYEQYF.

This rearrangement joins TRBV5-4 to TRBJ2-3; 7 bases are shared with TRBD2. After removal of 2 bases from V and 5 bases from J, the junction contained 5 bases not matched to a gene. CDR3 size: 14 residues. Germline V gene data show CDR1 as SGHNT and CDR2 as YYREEE (reference sequence). The CDR3 loop is CASSFGEGIDTQYF. The DNA for the CDR3 is TGTGCCAGCAGCTTTGGGGAGGGTATAGATACGCAGTATTTT.

V is TRBV6-5 and J is TRBJ2-5; possibly TRBD2 for D (6 bases). Trimming pared 4 bases from V and 4 bases from J, leaving 10 bases between. The CDR3 is 13 amino acids. Germline V lookup: CDR1 MNHEY, CDR2 SVGAGI. DNA for the CDR3: TGTGCCAGCAGTTCCGGGAGAGGAGAGACCCAGTACTTC. Its translation: CASSSGRGETQYF.

This clone was detected a few times. This rearrangement joins TRBV30 to TRBJ1-5; the D is unclear. This CDR3 is built from 13 residues. Trimming cost V 0 bases and J 0 bases, with 3 bases left between them. Germline CDR1 is GTSNPN and CDR2 is SVGIG (reference sequence). The CDR3 protein is CAWSVLSNQPQHF. CDR3 nucleotides: TGTGCCTGGAGTGTGCTTAGCAATCAGCCCCAGCATTTT. Complete variable domain (other parts from reference TRBV30 and TRBJ1-5): SQTIHQWPATLVQPVGSPLSLECTVEGTSNPNLYWYRQAAGRGLQLLFYSVGIGQISSEVPQNLSASRPQDRQFILSSKKLLLSDSGFYLCAWSVLSNQPQHFGDGTRLSIL.

CDR3 in amino acids: CASSDSGRKAKNIQYF. DNA for the CDR3: TGTGCCAGCAGTGATAGCGGCCGAAAAGCCAAAAACATTCAGTACTTC. The genes are TRBV6-1 and TRBJ2-4, with a tentative D call TRBD2 (6 bases). With 3 bases removed from V and 0 bases from J, the gap between germline ends came to 12 bases. Germline CDR1 MNHNS, CDR2 SASEGT. The length of the CDR3 is 16 residues.

CDR3 sequence (DNA): TGCGCCAGCATCGGGACAGGGGGCTTTGGCTACACCTTC. This translates into CASIGTGGFGYTF. The gene calls are TRBV23-1 and TRBJ1-2; 12 bases fit TRBD1. TRBV23-1 is assigned to the ORF class and has an uncertain function. The CDR3 consists of 13 residues. The V and J ends lost 7 bases and 7 bases, in that order; junction bases with no gene match: 4.

V and J are TRBV19 and TRBJ2-1, with TRBD1 matching 8 bases. Germline CDR1 and CDR2: LNHDA and SQIVND (reference sequence). The CDR3 spans 14 residues. V was clipped by 6 bases and J by 6 bases; unmatched bases: 7. CDR3 sequence: CASSTGTGFNEQFF. CDR3 in DNA: TGTGCCAGTAGCACCGGGACAGGTTTCAATGAGCAGTTCTTC.